This T cell receptor beta chain came from a study of blood T cell repertoires in COVID-19 (dated by TCRdb to the early 2020s). For the wider study: Samples covering the acute and convalescent phases of COVID-19 were provided by collaborators in the United States, Italy and Spain. The prospective study material was composed of cDNA or gDNA derived from T cells, B-cell-depleted T cells, or PBMCs. Subjects who had been exposed to COVID-19, were actively infected with it, or had recovered from it provided the deeply sampled blood TCRbeta repertoires that made up the dataset. The repertoires were made available in a free public database intended to serve as a resource for research on the immune response to SARS-CoV-2. Samples were obtained from the ongoing ImmuneRACE study (first 160 participants) and from 1,254 subjects provided by 6 global collaborators. The sample metadata nearly always contained a de-identified subject ID, COVID-19 status, age in years and sex. HLA class I and class II types, where available, came from metadata supplied by the sample provider rather than from assay-based typing.

The immunoSEQ Assay, a bias-controlled multiplex PCR, was used to amplify TCRbeta CDR3 regions from genomic DNA. In the original analysis: The number of nucleated cells in each sample was estimated by amplification of reference gene primers within the assay. Sequence reads were collapsed and filtered to measure the absolute abundance of every unique TCRbeta CDR3 rearrangement. Productive Simpson clonality was computed per sample as the square root of Simpson's diversity index over productive rearrangements. Sourced from immuneACCESS, this table was stored by TCRdb with only in-frame sequences that have V and J called. A share of the clones is absent; for the studies checked, an unresolved V gene accounts for under half, and the remainder has no known explanation. That table supplies the V and J calls and clone size; D and trimming were determined from the DNA. Within this sample are just over 300,000 clones, with 65% to 90% of them counted one time only. The top ten clonotypes cover about 4.1% of the sample.

Study-wide conclusions, independent of this receptor: The quantity of clinical and demographic metadata differed by source and by participant and was supplied without curation.

Participants in the prospective study were aged about 18 to 95 years, lived in about two dozen United States geographic areas, and enrolled through a virtual design. In the prospective study, participants were assigned to cohorts based on the clinical history participants reported in a screening survey and a study questionnaire. Recovered participants in ImmuneRACE Cohort 3 were defined by two consecutive negative NP/OP PCR tests, clearance by a healthcare professional, or resolution of symptoms. In the prospective study, mobile phlebotomists collected whole blood, serum and a nasopharyngeal or oropharyngeal swab from each participant. Prospective study participants could optionally give additional blood draws and questionnaires over an approximately 2-month period. Before DNA extraction, blood samples from the prospective study were shipped at room temperature or frozen. Comments on this clone: No cognate antigen has been identified for it. The sample holds no much larger clone one base away, and base qualities are not on file.

Sequencing was carried out using PBMCs or T cells enriched from blood (not recorded which). This sequence was found in a young man who had recovered from COVID-19.

The DNA sequence is given as TGTGCCAGCGACTCGGGGGGCACAGATACGCAGTATTTT. It translates to CASDSGGTDTQYF. The V gene is TRBV2 and the J gene is TRBJ2-3; a tentative D call is TRBD2 (6 bases match). V lost 8 bases and J lost 1 base; the stretch between them is 10 bases long. CDR1 is given as SNHLY and CDR2 as FYNNEI, both from the germline V gene. From cysteine to phenylalanine, the CDR3 is 13 amino acids long. The only DNA kept is the CDR3, 39 bases in frame from the first base.